This T cell receptor (beta chain) stems from a study of T cells in Graves' hyperthyroidism and ophthalmopathy. Background on the study: Staff took peripheral blood when the initial diagnosis was made, before any treatment began. Study observations and caveats: For ophthalmopathy, model prediction preceded onset by a median roughly 6.5 months.

What was amplified from RNA transcripts were TCR beta CDR3 regions. When the TCR CDR3 underwent first-round RT-PCR, the HTBI primer set was used. TCRdb reprocessed the multiplex PCR reads via MiXCR and lists one record per CDR3 protein. This table holds approximately 690,000 distinct CDR3 sequences, about 14% found once. This clonotype was picked up many times. Antigen: not known. The CDR3 is made up of 13 amino acids. Trimming stripped 5 bases from V and 7 bases from J, with 12 bases between. From germline, CDR1 is MDHEN and CDR2 SYDVKM. This TCR derives from a woman between 50 and 59 years old with Graves' ophthalmopathy. The sample comprised blood. The rearrangement links TRBV28 to TRBJ1-5; D ambiguous. DNA for the CDR3: TGTGCCAGCAGTGGCCCCACAAACCAGCCCCAGCATTTT. Its protein product is CASSGPTNQPQHF. The full variable domain, rest sourced from reference TRBV28 and TRBJ1-5, is DVKVTQSSRYLVKRTGEKVFLECVQDMDHENMFWYRQDPGLGLRLIYFSYDVKMKEKGDIPEGYSVSREKKERFSLILESASTNQTSMYLCASSGPTNQPQHFGDGTRLSIL.